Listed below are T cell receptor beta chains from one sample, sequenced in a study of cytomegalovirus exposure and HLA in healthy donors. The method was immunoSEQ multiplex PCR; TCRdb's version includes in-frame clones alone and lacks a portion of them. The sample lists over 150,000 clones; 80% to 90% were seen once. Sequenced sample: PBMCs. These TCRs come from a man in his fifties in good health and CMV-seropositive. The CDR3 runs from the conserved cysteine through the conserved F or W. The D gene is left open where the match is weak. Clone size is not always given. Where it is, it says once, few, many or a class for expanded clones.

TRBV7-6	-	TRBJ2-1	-	CASSLALTGIDEQFF	TGTGCCAGCAGCTTAGCGCTAACCGGGATCGATGAGCAGTTCTTC
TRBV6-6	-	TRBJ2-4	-	CASSHHTLAKNIQYF	TGTGCCAGCAGTCACCACACCTTAGCCAAAAACATTCAGTACTTC
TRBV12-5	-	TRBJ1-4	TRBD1	CASGLGVTPRGQKLFF	TGTGCTAGTGGTTTGGGCGTCACCCCAAGGGGGCAAAAACTGTTTTTT
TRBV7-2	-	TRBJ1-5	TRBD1	CASSQGAGNQPQHF	TGTGCCAGCAGCCAGGGGGCAGGAAATCAGCCCCAGCATTTT
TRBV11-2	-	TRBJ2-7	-	CASSLALSVLNEQYF	TGTGCCAGCAGCTTAGCCCTAAGTGTCCTCAACGAGCAGTACTTC
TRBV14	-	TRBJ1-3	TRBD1	CASNNLTGRNTIYF	TGTGCCAGCAACAACCTGACAGGGAGAAACACCATATATTTT
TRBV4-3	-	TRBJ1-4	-	CASSQGSREKLFF	TGCGCCAGCAGCCAAGGGAGCAGAGAAAAACTGTTTTTT
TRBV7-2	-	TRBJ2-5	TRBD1	CASSLLRTGQETQYF	TGTGCCAGCAGCTTACTAAGGACAGGGCAAGAGACCCAGTACTTC
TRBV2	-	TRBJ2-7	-	CASQGAANSYEQYF	TGTGCTTCGCAAGGGGCAGCCAACTCCTACGAGCAGTACTTC
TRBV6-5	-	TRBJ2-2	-	CASSYSGRGNTGELFF	TGTGCCAGCAGTTACTCAGGGCGGGGTAACACCGGGGAGCTGTTTTTT
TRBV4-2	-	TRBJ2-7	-	CASSGTPGYEQYF	TGTGCCAGCAGTGGGACTCCGGGCTACGAGCAGTACTTC
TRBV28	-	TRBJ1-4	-	CASSYGGGRSEKLFF	TGTGCCAGCAGTTATGGGGGGGGCAGAAGTGAAAAACTGTTTTTT
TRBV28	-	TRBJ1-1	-	CAVMNTEAFF	TGTGCCGTCATGAACACTGAAGCTTTCTTT
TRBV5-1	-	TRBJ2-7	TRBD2	CASSSGLAGAEQYF	TGCGCCAGCAGCAGCGGACTAGCGGGAGCCGAGCAGTACTTC
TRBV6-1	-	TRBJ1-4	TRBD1	CASSDQGGNEKLFF	TGTGCCAGCAGTGACCAGGGGGGAAATGAAAAACTGTTTTTT
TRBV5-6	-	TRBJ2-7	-	CASSFPGFSAYEQYF	TGTGCCAGCAGCTTCCCAGGCTTTTCTGCCTACGAGCAGTACTTC
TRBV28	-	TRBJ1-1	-	CASSSQGWTPDTEAFF	TGTGCCAGCAGTTCCCAGGGGTGGACCCCGGACACTGAAGCTTTCTTT
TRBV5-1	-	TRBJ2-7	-	CASSLWGVEAYEQYF	TGCGCCAGCAGCTTGTGGGGGGTCGAGGCCTACGAGCAGTACTTC
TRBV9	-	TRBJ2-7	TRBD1	CASSVAGEDRGRYEQYF	TGTGCCAGCAGCGTAGCTGGGGAGGACAGGGGAAGGTACGAGCAGTACTTC
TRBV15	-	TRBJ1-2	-	CATSRDRGFGRYTF	TGTGCCACCAGCAGAGATCGGGGGTTTGGGCGCTACACCTTC
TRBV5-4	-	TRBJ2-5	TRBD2	CASSLWTSGGARETQYF	TGTGCCAGCAGCTTGTGGACTAGCGGGGGGGCCCGGGAGACCCAGTACTTC
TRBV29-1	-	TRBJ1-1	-	CSVESGAEAFF	TGCAGCGTTGAATCCGGTGCTGAAGCTTTCTTT
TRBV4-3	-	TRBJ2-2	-	CASSQEMRWRDTGELFF	TGCGCCAGCAGCCAAGAAATGAGGTGGCGGGACACCGGGGAGCTGTTTTTT
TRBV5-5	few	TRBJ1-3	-	CASSLSGSGNTIYF	TGTGCCAGCAGCTTGAGCGGCTCTGGAAACACCATATATTTT
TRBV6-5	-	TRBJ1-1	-	CASSYGRNTEAFF	TGTGCCAGCAGTTACGGGCGGAACACTGAAGCTTTCTTT
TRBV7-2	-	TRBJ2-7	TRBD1	CASSFNRGLSYEQYF	TGTGCCAGCAGCTTCAACAGGGGGTTGAGCTACGAGCAGTACTTC
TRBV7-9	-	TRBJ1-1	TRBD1	CSSSSPGTGNTEAFF	TGTTCCAGCAGCTCCCCCGGGACAGGGAACACTGAAGCTTTCTTT
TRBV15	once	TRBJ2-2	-	CATSREAGHTGELFF	TGTGCCACCAGCAGAGAGGCGGGGCACACCGGGGAGCTGTTTTTT
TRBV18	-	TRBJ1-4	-	CASSFRQDEKLFF	TGTGCCAGCTCGTTCAGACAGGATGAAAAACTGTTTTTT
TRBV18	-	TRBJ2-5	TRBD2	CASSRLAGGQETQYF	TGTGCCAGCTCAAGACTAGCGGGAGGACAAGAGACCCAGTACTTC
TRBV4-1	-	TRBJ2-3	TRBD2	CASSPLIKGTSGKRTTQYF	TGCGCCAGCAGCCCTCTGATCAAAGGGACTAGCGGGAAACGGACTACGCAGTATTTT
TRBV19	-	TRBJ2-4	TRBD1	CASSAGGGKNIQYF	TGTGCCAGTAGCGCAGGGGGCGGGAAAAACATTCAGTACTTC
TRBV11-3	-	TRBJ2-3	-	CASSLTATDTQYF	TGTGCCAGCAGCTTGACAGCCACAGATACACAGTATTTT
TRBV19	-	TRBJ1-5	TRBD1	CASSNQGQGFNQPQHF	TGTGCCAGTAGCAACCAAGGACAGGGTTTCAATCAGCCCCAGCATTTT
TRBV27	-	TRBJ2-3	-	CASSLFGGRITDTQYF	TGTGCCAGCAGTTTATTTGGCGGGCGAATCACAGATACGCAGTATTTT
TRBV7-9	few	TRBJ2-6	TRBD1	CASSYKRGTVNSGANVLTF	TGTGCCAGCAGCTATAAGAGGGGGACAGTCAACTCTGGGGCCAACGTCCTGACTTTC
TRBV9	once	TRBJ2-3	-	CASSVEGDRTDTQYF	TGTGCCAGCAGCGTTGAGGGGGATCGGACAGATACGCAGTATTTT
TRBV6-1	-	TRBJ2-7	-	CASSRQEPYEQYF	TGTGCCAGCAGCCGACAGGAGCCCTACGAGCAGTACTTC
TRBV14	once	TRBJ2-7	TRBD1	CASLRTGEYEQYF	TGTGCCAGTCTTAGGACAGGGGAGTACGAGCAGTACTTC
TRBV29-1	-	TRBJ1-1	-	CSVEGRRGNTEAFF	TGCAGCGTGGAGGGGAGAAGGGGGAACACTGAAGCTTTCTTT
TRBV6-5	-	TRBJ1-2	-	CASKPRVGANYGYTF	TGTGCCAGCAAGCCCCGGGTCGGAGCTAACTATGGCTACACCTTC
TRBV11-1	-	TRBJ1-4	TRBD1	CASSLDRTNEKLFF	TGTGCCAGCAGCTTGGACAGGACGAATGAAAAACTGTTTTTT
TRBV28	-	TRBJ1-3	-	CASSPLRRGEKSGNTIYF	TGTGCCAGCAGTCCGCTTCGCCGGGGAGAGAAGTCTGGAAACACCATATATTTT
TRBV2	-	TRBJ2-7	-	CASSLNSYEQYF	TGTGCCAGCAGTTTGAACTCCTACGAGCAGTACTTC
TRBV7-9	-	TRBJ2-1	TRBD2	CASSSGLAGGLSHEQFF	TGTGCCAGCAGCTCGGGACTAGCGGGGGGGTTATCTCATGAGCAGTTCTTC
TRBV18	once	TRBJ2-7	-	CASSPGRAYEQYF	TGTGCCAGCTCACCGGGCAGGGCCTACGAGCAGTACTTC
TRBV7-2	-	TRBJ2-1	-	CASSLRLSSYNEQFF	TGTGCCAGCAGCTTACGCCTTAGCTCCTACAATGAGCAGTTCTTC
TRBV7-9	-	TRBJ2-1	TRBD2	CASSLAGTSSYNEQFF	TGTGCCAGCAGCTTAGCCGGGACTAGCTCCTACAATGAGCAGTTCTTC
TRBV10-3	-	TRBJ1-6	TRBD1	CAIRPTGDSPLHF	TGTGCCATCAGACCGACAGGGGATTCACCCCTCCACTTT
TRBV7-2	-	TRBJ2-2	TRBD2	CASRAGRDPGELFF	TGTGCCAGCAGGGCCGGGAGGGATCCCGGGGAGCTGTTTTTT
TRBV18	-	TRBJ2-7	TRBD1	CASSPGQGPYEQYF	TGTGCCAGCTCGCCAGGACAGGGACCATACGAGCAGTACTTC
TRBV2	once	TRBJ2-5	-	CASSAEVRAQETQYF	TGTGCCAGCAGTGCCGAGGTCAGGGCCCAAGAGACCCAGTACTTC
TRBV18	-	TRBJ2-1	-	CASSPQQGGNEQFF	TGTGCCAGCTCACCACAGCAGGGGGGCAATGAGCAGTTCTTC